Presented here are 18 T cell receptor beta chains from one specimen sequenced in a study of CD8 T cells in ankylosing spondylitis. TCRdb called the 5' RACE reads again in MiXCR, with one record for every CDR3 protein. The sample has some 87,000 distinct CDR3 sequences, about 9.1% seen once; the top ten hold under 6%. Source material: blood, either unsorted or a sorted T cell fraction (not recorded which). These receptors originate from a male donor with ankylosing spondylitis or in good health (not recorded which).

This clonotype occurred many times. This rearrangement joins TRBV5-1 to TRBJ2-1; D might be TRBD1 or TRBD2, each matching 7 bases. Per germline, CDR1 SGHRS and CDR2 YFSETQ. V was cut by 0 bases and J by 5 bases, with 18 bases left in between. This CDR3 contains 17 residues. The CDR3 DNA sequence: TGCGCCAGCAGCTTGGCGGGGAGGGGACAGACAAACAATGAGCAGTTCTTC. Its protein is CASSLAGRGQTNNEQFF.

This clonotype was seen many times. The chain joins TRBV12-3 or TRBV12-4 to TRBJ2-7; 7 bases align to TRBD2. CDR3 length equals 15 residues. V dropped 4 bases and J dropped 2; count of bases not matched to a gene: 8. The CDR3 here is CASSSPREGTYEQYF. CDR3 sequence (DNA): TGTGCCAGCAGTTCCCCCAGGGAGGGCACCTACGAGCAGTACTTC.

This clonotype was picked up many times. This chain uses TRBV9 with TRBJ2-3; D uncertain. CDR1 and CDR2 from the germline V gene are SGDLS and YYNGEE. This CDR3 is built from 13 residues. V lost 2 bases and J lost 2, with 6 bases in between. CDR3 nucleotides: TGTGCCAGCAGCGTTTGGGACACAGATACGCAGTATTTT. This gives the protein CASSVWDTDTQYF.

In its sample, this clonotype was seen many times. V and J are TRBV5-1 and TRBJ2-7; TRBD2 is a possible D gene (6 bases). V shed 0 bases and J shed 3 bases, with 7 bases lying between them. Germline V CDR1 and CDR2: SGHRS, YFSETQ. The CDR3 covers 13 residues. DNA of the CDR3: TGCGCCAGCAGCTTGGACGGGGGCTACGAGCAGTACTTC. It translates to CASSLDGGYEQYF.

For this clonotype: Being one base from a much bigger clone, this may be a read error. This chain joins TRBV6-1 and TRBJ2-5; no definite D call. Germline CDR1 MNHNS, CDR2 SASEGT. Between the trimmed V and J ends, which lost 6 bases and 2 bases, there was a span of 13 bases. This CDR3 spans 14 amino acids. This CDR3 reads CASSKRALQETQYF. The CDR3 DNA is TGTGCCAGCAGCAAAAGGGCGCTACAAGAGACCCAGTACTTC.

This clonotype has ten or more counts. The V call is TRBV11-2, the J call TRBJ1-6; D gene ambiguous. The CDR3 totals 15 residues. Deletions cut 0 bases from V and 5 bases from J, with 8 bases between. CDR1 is SGHAT and CDR2 is FQNNGV in the germline V gene. In DNA form, the CDR3 reads TGTGCCAGCAGCTTAGACCAGCATAATAATTCACCCCTCCACTTT. This translates into CASSLDQHNNSPLHF.

In its sample, this clonotype was seen a few times. This chain links TRBV7-9 with TRBJ1-2; D unresolved. The germline V gene encodes CDR1 SEHNR and CDR2 FQNEAQ (reference sequence). The CDR3 consists of 16 residues. Trimming took off 5 bases at V and 7 bases at J, with 23 bases between the two ends. CDR3 loop: CASSPPIGRNPAGYTF. CDR3 in DNA: TGTGCCAGCAGCCCACCTATCGGCAGGAACCCCGCTGGCTACACCTTC.

As to this clonotype: This may be a read error, as it is one base from a much larger clone. This sequence joins TRBV12-3 or TRBV12-4 and TRBJ2-2; 8 nucleotides agree with TRBD1. The CDR3 has 14 amino acids. The CDR3: CAGSQQGDTGELFF. The CDR3 region has the DNA TGTGCCGGCAGTCAACAGGGGGACACCGGGGAGCTGTTTTTT.

This clonotype was observed many times. One end of the junction is discordant with germline, which a read error may explain. CDR3 sequence: CASSLGGPGNEQFF. The DNA for the CDR3 is TGTGCTAGCAGCCTGGGGGGGCCGGGCAATGAGCAGTTCTTC. This chain uses TRBV7-7 with TRBJ2-1, with D tentatively TRBD2 (7 bases). Germline V lookup: CDR1 SSHAT, CDR2 FNYEAQ (reference sequence). This CDR3 region has 14 residues.

This clonotype was seen a single time. The chain links TRBV28 to TRBJ2-5; D uncertain. Germline CDR1 reads MDHEN; CDR2 reads SYDVKM. Trimming left V 5 bases short and J 1 base short, with 20 bases between. The CDR3 has 17 residues. This chain's CDR3 is CASSPSPVFGPQETQYF. CDR3 in DNA: TGTGCCAGCAGTCCGTCCCCTGTCTTCGGCCCCCAAGAGACCCAGTACTTC.

Ten or more counts support this clonotype. The rearrangement uses TRBV6-2 or TRBV6-3 and TRBJ2-6; D not resolved. The CDR3 has 19 residues. CDR1 and CDR2 (germline): MNHEY, SVGEGT. V was trimmed by 5 bases and J by 0 bases, leaving 20 bases between them. In DNA, the CDR3 is TGTGCCAGCAGTACAGTGGGTTCGGCGACGAGCTCTGGGGCCAACGTCCTGACTTTC. Amino acid sequence: CASSTVGSATSSGANVLTF.

This clonotype was counted many times. This chain connects TRBV11-3 to TRBJ2-1, with no clear D. CDR1 and CDR2 from the germline V gene are SGHNT and YENEEA. The V end was cut by 1 base, the J end by 6 bases, with 7 bases between. This CDR3 comprises 13 residues. The CDR3 DNA follows: TGTGCCAGCAGCTTAGCTTGGGGCAATGAGCAGTTCTTC. Amino acid sequence: CASSLAWGNEQFF. Combining the CDR3 with reference TRBV11-3 and TRBJ2-1 gives the whole variable domain EAGVVQSPRYKIIEKKQPVAFWCNPISGHNTLYWYLQNLGQGPELLIRYENEEAVDDSQLPKDRFSAERLKGVDSTLKIQPAELGDSAVYLCASSLAWGNEQFFGPGTRLTVL.

Remarks on this clonotype: A much larger clone lies one base from this, so it may be a read error. The chain is built from TRBV9 and TRBJ2-7; D gene unclear. CDR1 and CDR2 from the germline V gene are SGDLS and YYNGEE. This CDR3 has 13 amino acids. With 0 bases removed from V and 6 bases from J, the gap between germline ends came to 10 bases. The CDR3 loop reads CASSVEDRLEQYF. In nucleotides, the CDR3 is TGTGCCAGCAGCGTAGAGGACCGCCTCGAGCAGTACTTC.

This clonotype was detected many times. V and J are TRBV20-1 and TRBJ2-1; 9 nucleotides line up with TRBD2. The V and J ends lost 5 bases and 5 bases, in that order; junction bases with no gene match: 7. Germline V gene lookup returns CDR1 DFQATT and CDR2 SNEGSKA (reference sequence). CDR3 size: 14 residues. The CDR3 sequence: CSAHSGGPNNEQFF. The CDR3 nucleotides read TGCAGTGCTCATAGCGGGGGCCCAAACAATGAGCAGTTCTTC.

This clonotype was counted many times. The rearrangement joins TRBV7-1 to TRBJ1-4, with a tentative D call TRBD1 (5 bases). TRBV7-1 is classed as an ORF, of uncertain function. The CDR3 is 16 amino acids. The V and J ends lost 3 bases and 2 bases respectively, with 13 bases between them. CDR3 residues: CASSSTGLGTNEKLFF. The CDR3 DNA is TGTGCCAGCAGCTCTACAGGCCTTGGGACTAATGAAAAACTGTTTTTT.

This clonotype was found many times. The V call is TRBV3-1, the J call TRBJ1-3; possible D gene TRBD1, 5 bases. The germline V and J ends were trimmed by 0 bases and 7 bases, with 16 bases remaining between them. The germline V gene has CDR1 LGHDT and CDR2 YNNKEL (reference sequence). CDR3 length: 16 amino acids. The CDR3 is CASSQDNRDARNTIYF. DNA for the CDR3: TGTGCCAGCAGCCAAGATAATCGGGACGCAAGGAACACCATATATTTT.

Notes on this clonotype: A much larger clone lies one base from this, so it may be a read error. V gene TRBV20-1 combines with J gene TRBJ2-5, with TRBD1 as a possible D gene (5 bases). CDR3 length: 13 residues. Germline V gene data show CDR1 as DFQATT and CDR2 as SNEGSKA (reference sequence). The germline V and J ends were trimmed by 6 bases and 4 bases, with 15 bases remaining between them. CDR3 bases: TGCAGTGCCCTCGACGACAGTCCAGAGACCCAGTACTTC. It yields the protein CSALDDSPETQYF.

At least ten counts were recorded for this clonotype. V is TRBV28 and J is TRBJ2-5; TRBD1 matches at 9 bases. The germline V gene has CDR1 MDHEN and CDR2 SYDVKM. V gave up 6 bases and J gave up 7 bases; unmatched junction bases: 6. This CDR3 is 13 amino acids long. CDR3 in DNA: TGTGCCAGCAGCCTACAGGGGGCGGGGACCCAGTACTTC. Amino acids: CASSLQGAGTQYF.